This entry lists 27 T cell receptor beta chains sequenced from one sample in a study of T cell repertoires in cytomegalovirus infection. TCRdb re-called the reads through MiXCR, storing one row per CDR3 protein. The sample lists 500,000 to 600,000 distinct CDR3 sequences; approximately 15% were seen once. Sequenced material: CD8+ T cells from PBMCs. These receptors came from a human donor in good health (CMV status not recorded). Some clones in this sample may be carry-over from other donors' samples.

This clonotype came up a few times. This chain joins TRBV24-1 and TRBJ2-1, with D tentatively TRBD2 (5 bases). CDR3 length equals 12 residues. The germline gives CDR1 KGHDR, CDR2 SFDVKD. Trimming took off 7 bases at V and 6 bases at J, with 9 bases between the two ends. The CDR3 is CATRDYRNEQFF. CDR3 bases: TGTGCCACCAGAGACTATCGCAATGAGCAGTTCTTC.

This clonotype was detected a few times. The chain has TRBV9 and TRBJ2-5, with 8 bases matching TRBD2. The CDR3 extends over 15 amino acids. V lost 2 bases to trimming and J lost 5 bases; unmatched junction nucleotides: 8. The V gene's germline CDR1 is SGDLS and CDR2 YYNGEE. The CDR3 reads CASSVSGRSDETQYF. Written as DNA, the CDR3 is TGTGCCAGCAGCGTCAGCGGGAGAAGTGACGAGACCCAGTACTTC.

This clonotype was recorded many times. The rearrangement links TRBV27 to TRBJ2-7; D unresolved. Germline V gives CDR1 MNHEY, CDR2 SMNVEV (reference sequence). The CDR3 is 16 residues long. The V gene lost 6 bases and the J gene lost 6 bases, with 24 bases spanning the gap. CDR3 sequence (DNA): TGTGCCAGCAGCCCCATGAAAAATCTGGGGAATGGCGAGCAGTACTTC. It encodes CASSPMKNLGNGEQYF.

This clonotype came up many times. The chain carries TRBV12-3 or TRBV12-4 and TRBJ1-4, with D perhaps matching TRBD1 (6 bases). The CDR3 loop spans 13 amino acids. V lost 7 bases and J 7 bases, leaving 13 bases between the germline ends. The CDR3 here is CASTAPGAEKLFF. CDR3 DNA sequence: TGTGCCAGCACAGCTCCAGGGGCTGAAAAACTGTTTTTT.

DNA of the CDR3: TGCAGTGCTGGACAGGGCCATTCCTACGAGCAGTACTTC. Its translation is CSAGQGHSYEQYF. The chain combines TRBV20-1 with TRBJ2-7; TRBD1 agrees at 8 bases. V shed 5 bases, J shed 1 base, and the junction held 4 bases outside the gene matches. The CDR3 totals 13 residues. The germline V gene encodes CDR1 DFQATT and CDR2 SNEGSKA (reference sequence).

This clonotype was seen at least ten times. This sequence joins TRBV7-3 and TRBJ2-1, with D perhaps TRBD1 (6 bases). The CDR3 totals 13 residues. CDR1 SGHTA and CDR2 FQGTGA come from the germline V gene. V dropped 5 bases and J dropped 6 bases, with 11 bases sitting between them. CDR3 region: CASSLGQLNEQFF. The CDR3 nucleotides read TGTGCCAGCAGCCTCGGACAGCTCAATGAGCAGTTCTTC.

This clonotype was detected ten times or more. The chain is built from TRBV27 and TRBJ2-5; maybe TRBD2 (5 bases). Trimming took off 3 bases at V and 5 bases at J, with 13 bases between the two ends. This CDR3 contains 14 residues. CDR1 is MNHEY, CDR2 SMNVEV, per germline (reference sequence). The CDR3 here is CASSFREERETQYF. Here the CDR3 DNA reads TGTGCCAGCAGTTTCCGGGAAGAACGTGAGACCCAGTACTTC.

This clonotype has a count of ten or more. V and J are TRBV6-1 and TRBJ2-7; no clear D gene. V was trimmed by 1 base and J by 9 bases, leaving 13 bases between them. CDR3 length equals 13 residues. Germline V CDR1 and CDR2: MNHNS, SASEGT. CDR3 amino acids: CASSEVLKRLQYF. CDR3 sequence (DNA): TGTGCCAGCAGTGAAGTCCTGAAGAGGTTGCAGTACTTC.

CDR3 DNA: TGTGCCAGCAGCCAAGATCAACTAGCCCGAGCCAACGAGCAGTACTTC. Its protein is CASSQDQLARANEQYF. The chain has TRBV3-1 and TRBJ2-7; TRBD2 is a possible D gene (6 bases). Germline lookup yields CDR1 LGHDT and CDR2 YNNKEL (reference sequence). V lost 0 bases and J 5 bases, leaving 17 bases between the germline ends. The CDR3 sequence is 16 residues long.

This clonotype was detected only a few times. J is TRBJ2-7 and V is TRBV15; perhaps D is TRBD1 or TRBD2 (5 bases each). V lost 3 bases and J lost 4, with 16 bases in between. The CDR3 totals 15 residues. Germline CDR1 reads LNHNV; CDR2 reads YYDKDF (reference sequence). CDR3 amino acids: CATSSGAGLPYEQYF. For the CDR3, the DNA is TGTGCCACCAGCAGCGGGGCGGGCCTTCCTTACGAGCAGTACTTC.

This clonotype was seen repeatedly, ten times or more. The DNA of the CDR3 is TGTGCCAGCAGCTTAGTCGCGGGGAGGAACACTGAAGCTTTCTTT. It codes for CASSLVAGRNTEAFF. The chain joins TRBV7-9 to TRBJ1-1; D is unclear. V was shortened by 1 base and J by 1 base, with 10 bases between the two germline ends. The CDR3 sequence is 15 residues long. CDR1 SEHNR and CDR2 FQNEAQ come from the germline V gene (reference sequence). Drawing the rest from reference TRBV7-9 and TRBJ1-1, the complete variable domain is DTGVSQNPRHKITKRGQNVTFRCDPISEHNRLYWYRQTLGQGPEFLTYFQNEAQLEKSRLLSDRFSAERPKGSFSTLEIQRTEQGDSAMYLCASSLVAGRNTEAFFGQGTRLTVV.

This sequence joins TRBV7-9 and TRBJ1-5; D gene uncertain. The CDR3 runs to 15 residues. Trimming stripped 4 bases from V and 2 bases from J, with 12 bases between. Germline CDR1 SEHNR, CDR2 FQNEAQ (reference sequence). The CDR3 loop reads CASSSSEVGNQPQHF. The CDR3 DNA is TGTGCCAGCAGCTCCTCGGAGGTTGGCAATCAGCCCCAGCATTTT.

The chain is built from TRBV5-6 and TRBJ2-1, with D possibly being TRBD1 or TRBD2 (6 bases each). Trimming left V 10 bases short and J 8 bases short, with 22 bases between. This CDR3 is 14 amino acids long. Per germline, CDR1 SGHDT and CDR2 YYEEEE. The CDR3 bases are TGTGCCGGATGCAGGGGAGGTAGGGTGGATGAGCAGTTCTTC. Protein: CAGCRGGRVDEQFF.

This clonotype was detected only a few times. V is TRBV2 and J is TRBJ1-5, with D uncertain. This CDR3 spans 16 amino acids. CDR1 and CDR2 (germline): SNHLY, FYNNEI. Deletions cut 6 bases from V and 0 bases from J, with 15 bases between. The CDR3 coding sequence is TGTGCCAGCAGAGAGGAGGACGGATATAGCAATCAGCCCCAGCATTTT. This codes for CASREEDGYSNQPQHF.

This clonotype was recorded at least ten times. The gene calls are TRBV6-5 and TRBJ1-2, with D maybe TRBD1 (5 bases). The V end lost 0 bases, the J end lost 3 bases, and 26 bases lay between the germline ends. Germline values: CDR1 MNHEY, CDR2 SVGAGI. The length of the CDR3 is 20 residues. CDR3 loop: CASSYSLSPEQDRTDYGYTF. The CDR3 nucleotides are TGTGCCAGCAGTTACTCCTTAAGCCCGGAACAGGACCGAACAGACTATGGCTACACCTTC.

Ten or more counts support this clonotype. This chain links TRBV27 with TRBJ1-5; 8 nucleotides line up with TRBD1. The CDR3 runs to 15 residues. The junction had 4 bases not matched to a gene; V was cut back by 4 bases and J by 2 bases. Germline loops: CDR1 MNHEY, CDR2 SMNVEV (reference sequence). CDR3 nucleotides: TGTGCCAGCAGTTCGGACAGGGTAGGCAATCAGCCCCAGCATTTT. It specifies CASSSDRVGNQPQHF.

DNA for the CDR3: TGCAGTGCTAGAGATCCCACTATAGGGGGGGGGTACGATGAGCAGTTCTTC. Translated, it gives CSARDPTIGGGYDEQFF. V gene TRBV20-1 combines with J gene TRBJ2-1, with a tentative D call TRBD2 (7 bases). Trimming took 0 bases from V and 8 from J, leaving 23 bases between them. This CDR3 region has 17 residues. CDR1 and CDR2 (germline): DFQATT, SNEGSKA (reference sequence).

The chain has TRBV6-4 and TRBJ1-1; D uncertain. Germline lookup yields CDR1 MRHNA and CDR2 SNTAGT. The CDR3 is 10 amino acids. V gave up 10 bases and J gave up 1 base, with 4 bases separating them. The DNA of the CDR3 is TGTGCCACCCCGAACACTGAAGCTTTCTTT. Translating gives CATPNTEAFF.

V gene TRBV6-1 combines with J gene TRBJ1-1, with no clear D. V was pared by 6 bases and J by 8 bases, with 7 bases between. Per germline, CDR1 MNHNS and CDR2 SASEGT. The CDR3 sequence is 10 residues long. The CDR3 region is CASRDFEAFF. CDR3 nucleotide sequence: TGTGCCAGCAGGGACTTCGAAGCTTTCTTT.

This rearrangement joins TRBV18 to TRBJ2-5; D call uncertain. V dropped 1 base and J dropped 2 bases, with 11 bases sitting between them. This CDR3 contains 15 residues. Germline V gives CDR1 KGHSH, CDR2 LQKENI. The CDR3, as DNA: TGTGCCAGCTCACCACGAATGGCCCAGCAAGAGACCCAGTACTTC. Its translation is CASSPRMAQQETQYF.

This clonotype has at least ten counts. The chain has TRBV11-2 and TRBJ2-3, with D tentatively TRBD2 (6 bases). Germline CDR1 reads SGHAT; CDR2 reads FQNNGV. The CDR3 consists of 16 residues. With 2 bases removed from V and 4 bases from J, the gap between germline ends came to 16 bases. The CDR3 protein is CASSLTLRERSDTQYF. CDR3 bases: TGTGCCAGCAGCTTAACCCTCCGGGAGAGGTCAGATACGCAGTATTTT.

The table lists this clonotype with many counts. The rearrangement joins TRBV12-3 or TRBV12-4 to TRBJ1-5; 8 nucleotides line up with TRBD1. The CDR3 extends over 15 amino acids. V shed 5 bases, J shed 8 bases, and the junction held 11 bases outside the gene matches. CDR3 amino acids: CASSPGTGLDKPQHF. CDR3 sequence (DNA): TGTGCCAGCAGTCCTGGGACAGGTCTAGATAAGCCCCAGCATTTT.

At least ten counts were recorded for this clonotype. The genes are TRBV6-1 and TRBJ1-2, with D unresolved. The CDR3 loop spans 12 amino acids. V gave up 4 bases and J gave up 10 bases, with 13 bases separating them. Germline V gene lookup returns CDR1 MNHNS and CDR2 SASEGT. CDR3 bases: TGTGCCAGCAGTGCCCCCTATTCTGACTACACCTTC. Encoded protein: CASSAPYSDYTF.

This clonotype came up a few times. The chain couples TRBV7-9 to TRBJ2-5, with 8 nucleotides matching TRBD1. The CDR3 totals 14 residues. Trimming cost V 2 bases and J 4 bases; bases outside gene matches: 3. In germline, CDR1 is SEHNR, CDR2 FQNEAQ (reference sequence). CDR3 region: CASSLSRGLETQYF. The CDR3 coding sequence is TGTGCCAGCAGCTTAAGCAGGGGGCTAGAGACCCAGTACTTC.

At least ten counts were recorded for this clonotype. The chain employs TRBV10-3 and TRBJ2-1; D may be TRBD1 or TRBD2 (6 bases each). CDR1 ENHRY and CDR2 SYGVKD come from the germline V gene. V shed 10 bases and J shed 6 bases, with 25 bases lying between them. CDR3 size: 16 residues. CDR3 bases: TGTGCCAGCACCACGAGGGGGGACGTTTCGGTCAATGAGCAGTTCTTC. Encoded protein: CASTTRGDVSVNEQFF.

The chain has TRBV28 and TRBJ2-7; tentative D call: TRBD2 (5 bases). Germline V gives CDR1 MDHEN, CDR2 SYDVKM. V was pared by 11 bases and J by 0 bases, with 11 bases between. The length of the CDR3 is 12 residues. CDR3 protein: CACGQSSYEQYF. CDR3 DNA sequence: TGTGCCTGCGGGCAGAGCTCCTACGAGCAGTACTTC.

The gene calls are TRBV19 and TRBJ2-7; no definite D call. V was pared by 3 bases and J by 0 bases, with 6 bases between. The V gene's germline CDR1 is LNHDA and CDR2 SQIVND (reference sequence). This CDR3 is built from 13 residues. The CDR3 DNA sequence: TGTGCCAGTAGTATGGGGTTCTCCTACGAGCAGTACTTC. Amino acids: CASSMGFSYEQYF.